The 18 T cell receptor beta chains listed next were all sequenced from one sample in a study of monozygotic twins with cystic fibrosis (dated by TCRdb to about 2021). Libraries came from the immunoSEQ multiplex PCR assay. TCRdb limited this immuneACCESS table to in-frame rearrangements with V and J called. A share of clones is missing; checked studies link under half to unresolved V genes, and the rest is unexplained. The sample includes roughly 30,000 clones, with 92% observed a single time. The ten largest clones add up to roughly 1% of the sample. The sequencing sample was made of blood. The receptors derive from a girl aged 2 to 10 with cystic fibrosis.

The CDR3 coding sequence is TGTGCCATCAGTGAGTCGATGGGCAGGGGTCATAACTATGGCTACACCTTC. As protein: CAISESMGRGHNYGYTF. This chain connects TRBV10-3 to TRBJ1-2; D perhaps matches TRBD1 (6 bases). Germline V CDR1 and CDR2: ENHRY, SYGVKD. Trimming removed 0 bases at V and 1 base at J, with 15 bases between. The CDR3 spans 17 residues.

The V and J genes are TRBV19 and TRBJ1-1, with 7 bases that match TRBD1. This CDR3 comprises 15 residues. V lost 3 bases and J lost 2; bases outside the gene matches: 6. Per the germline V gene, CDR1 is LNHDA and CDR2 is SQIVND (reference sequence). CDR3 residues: CASSITGVLNTEAFF. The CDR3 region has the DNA TGTGCCAGTAGTATTACAGGGGTCTTAAACACTGAAGCTTTCTTT.

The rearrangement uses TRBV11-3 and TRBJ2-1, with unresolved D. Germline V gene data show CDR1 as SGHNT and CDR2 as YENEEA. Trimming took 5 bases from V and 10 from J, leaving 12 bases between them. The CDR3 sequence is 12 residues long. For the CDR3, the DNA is TGTGCCAGCAGCCTACCTGGGCAGGAGCAGTTCTTC. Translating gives CASSLPGQEQFF.

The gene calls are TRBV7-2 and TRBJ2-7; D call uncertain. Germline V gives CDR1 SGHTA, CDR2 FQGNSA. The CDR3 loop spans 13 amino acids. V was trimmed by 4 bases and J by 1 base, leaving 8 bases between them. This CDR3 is CASSSSGSYEQYF. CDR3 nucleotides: TGTGCCAGCAGCTCAAGTGGATCCTACGAGCAGTACTTC.

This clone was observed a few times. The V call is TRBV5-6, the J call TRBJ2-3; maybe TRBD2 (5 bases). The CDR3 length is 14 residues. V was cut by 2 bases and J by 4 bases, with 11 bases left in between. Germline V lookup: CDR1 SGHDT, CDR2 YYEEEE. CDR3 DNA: TGTGCCAGCAGCTTTCTATCGGGATCAGATACGCAGTATTTT. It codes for CASSFLSGSDTQYF.

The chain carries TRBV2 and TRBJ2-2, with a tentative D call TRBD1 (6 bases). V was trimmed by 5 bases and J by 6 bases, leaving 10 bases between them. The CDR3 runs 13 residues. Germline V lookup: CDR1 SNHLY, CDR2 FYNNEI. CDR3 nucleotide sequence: TGTGCCAGCAGTTTACAGGGATCCGGGGAGCTGTTTTTT. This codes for CASSLQGSGELFF.

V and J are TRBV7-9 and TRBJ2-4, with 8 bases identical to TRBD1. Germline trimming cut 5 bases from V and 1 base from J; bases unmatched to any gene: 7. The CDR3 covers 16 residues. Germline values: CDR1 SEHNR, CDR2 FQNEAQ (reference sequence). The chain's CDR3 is CASSPTGVKAKNIQYF. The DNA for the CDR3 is TGTGCCAGCAGCCCGACAGGGGTGAAGGCCAAAAACATTCAGTACTTC.

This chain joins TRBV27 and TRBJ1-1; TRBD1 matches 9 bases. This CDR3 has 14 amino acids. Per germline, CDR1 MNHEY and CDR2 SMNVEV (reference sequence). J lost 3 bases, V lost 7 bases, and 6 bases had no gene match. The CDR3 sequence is CASTLGQGYTEAFF. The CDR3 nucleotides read TGTGCCAGCACCCTCGGACAGGGGTACACTGAAGCTTTCTTT.

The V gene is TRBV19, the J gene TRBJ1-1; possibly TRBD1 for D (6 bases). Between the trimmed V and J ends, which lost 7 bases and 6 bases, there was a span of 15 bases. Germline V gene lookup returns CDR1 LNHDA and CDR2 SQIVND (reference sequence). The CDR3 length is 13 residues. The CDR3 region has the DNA TGTGCCAGTAAGAATGGGGGCACGGCTGAAGCTTTCTTT. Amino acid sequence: CASKNGGTAEAFF. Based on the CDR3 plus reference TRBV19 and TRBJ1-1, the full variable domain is DGGITQSPKYLFRKEGQNVTLSCEQNLNHDAMYWYRQDPGQGLRLIYYSQIVNDFQKGDIAEGYSVSREKKESFPLTVTSAQKNPTAFYLCASKNGGTAEAFFGQGTRLTVV.

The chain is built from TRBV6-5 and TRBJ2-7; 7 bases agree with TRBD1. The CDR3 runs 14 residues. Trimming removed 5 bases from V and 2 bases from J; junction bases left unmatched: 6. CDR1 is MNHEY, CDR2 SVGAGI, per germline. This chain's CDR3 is CASSQTGVPYEQYF. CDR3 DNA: TGTGCCAGCAGTCAAACAGGGGTGCCCTACGAGCAGTACTTC.

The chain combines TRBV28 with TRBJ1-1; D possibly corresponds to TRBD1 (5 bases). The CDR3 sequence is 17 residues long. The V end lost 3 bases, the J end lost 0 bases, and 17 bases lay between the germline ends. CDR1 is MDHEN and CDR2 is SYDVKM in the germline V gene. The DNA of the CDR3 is TGTGCCAGCAGTTTTGATGGCCAGGGTCCTATGAACACTGAAGCTTTCTTT. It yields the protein CASSFDGQGPMNTEAFF.

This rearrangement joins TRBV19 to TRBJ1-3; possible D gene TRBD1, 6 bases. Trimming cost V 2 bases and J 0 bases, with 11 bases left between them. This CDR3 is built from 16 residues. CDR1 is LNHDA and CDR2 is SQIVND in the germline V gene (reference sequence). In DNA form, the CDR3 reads TGTGCCAGTAGTATATTGGGGGCCTCCTCTGGAAACACCATATATTTT. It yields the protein CASSILGASSGNTIYF.

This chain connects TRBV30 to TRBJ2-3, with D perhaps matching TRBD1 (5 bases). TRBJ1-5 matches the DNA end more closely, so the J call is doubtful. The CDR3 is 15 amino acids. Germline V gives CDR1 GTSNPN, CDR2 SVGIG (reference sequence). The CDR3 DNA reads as TGTGCCTGGAGCCCAAAGCGGGACGGGAAAGATACGCAGCATTTT. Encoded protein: CAWSPKRDGKDTQHF.

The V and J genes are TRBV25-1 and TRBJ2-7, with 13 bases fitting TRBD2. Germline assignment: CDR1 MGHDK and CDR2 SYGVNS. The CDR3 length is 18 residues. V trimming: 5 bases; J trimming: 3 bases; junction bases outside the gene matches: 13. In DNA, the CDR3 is TGTGCCAGCAGTAGAATCAGTAGGACTAGCGGGAGCCGCTACGAGCAGTACTTC. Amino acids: CASSRISRTSGSRYEQYF.

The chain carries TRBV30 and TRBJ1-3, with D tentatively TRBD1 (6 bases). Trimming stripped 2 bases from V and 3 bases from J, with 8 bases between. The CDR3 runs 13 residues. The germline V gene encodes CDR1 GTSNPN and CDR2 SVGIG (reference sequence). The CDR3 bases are TGTGCCTGGAGTTCAGGGGTTGGAAACACCATATATTTT. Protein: CAWSSGVGNTIYF.

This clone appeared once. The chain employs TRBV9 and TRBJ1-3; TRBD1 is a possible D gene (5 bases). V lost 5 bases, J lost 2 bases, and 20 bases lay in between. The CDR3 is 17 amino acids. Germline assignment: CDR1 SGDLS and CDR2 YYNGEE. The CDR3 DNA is TGTGCCAGCAGTCCCGAAGTGAAGCGGGGGACTGGAAACACCATATATTTT. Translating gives CASSPEVKRGTGNTIYF.

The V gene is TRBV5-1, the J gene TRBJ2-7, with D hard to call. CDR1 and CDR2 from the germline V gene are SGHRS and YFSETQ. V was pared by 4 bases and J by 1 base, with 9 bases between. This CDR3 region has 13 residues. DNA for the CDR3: TGCGCCAGCAGCCCAACAGTGTCCTACGAGCAGTACTTC. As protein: CASSPTVSYEQYF. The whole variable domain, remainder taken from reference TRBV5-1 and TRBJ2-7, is KAGVTQTPRYLIKTRGQQVTLSCSPISGHRSVSWYQQTPGQGLQFLFEYFSETQRNKGNFPGRFSGRQFSNSRSEMNVSTLELGDSALYLCASSPTVSYEQYFGPGTRLTVT.

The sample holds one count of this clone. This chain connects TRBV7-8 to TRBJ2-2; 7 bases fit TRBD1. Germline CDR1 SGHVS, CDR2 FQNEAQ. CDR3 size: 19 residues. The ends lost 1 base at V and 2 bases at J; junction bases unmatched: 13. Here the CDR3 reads CASSLEGAVRQPNTGELFF. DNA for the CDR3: TGTGCCAGCAGCTTAGAGGGGGCAGTGAGACAACCAAACACCGGGGAGCTGTTTTTT.